A single sample gave rise to the 28 T cell receptor beta chains below, sequenced in a study of lymphopenia after photon versus proton radiotherapy. Repertoires were generated with immunoSEQ multiplex PCR, while TCRdb's copy carries only in-frame clones and drops some. The repertoire holds tens of thousands of clones, with more than 85% as singletons. Sequenced here: peripheral blood, sampled from a patient treated with photon-based radiotherapy. The receptor set was obtained from a woman in her 40s with cholangiocarcinoma.

This clone was observed a handful of times. The chain employs TRBV4-1 and TRBJ2-1, with TRBD2 as a possible D gene (6 bases). V was clipped by 1 base and J by 7 bases, with 20 bases between them. This CDR3 has 17 amino acids. Germline assignment: CDR1 MGHRA and CDR2 YSYEKL. The CDR3 DNA follows: TGCGCCAGCAGCCAAGTTAATATGGGACTTCTCGAGAATGAGCAGTTCTTC. It yields the protein CASSQVNMGLLENEQFF.

The gene calls are TRBV18 and TRBJ1-5; D remains unclear. The CDR3 extends over 14 amino acids. V lost 0 bases and J 4 bases, leaving 7 bases between the germline ends. Germline assignment: CDR1 KGHSH and CDR2 LQKENI. CDR3 loop: CASSPPSENQPQHF. CDR3 nucleotide sequence: TGTGCCAGCTCACCACCCTCCGAAAATCAGCCCCAGCATTTT.

This chain uses TRBV2 with TRBJ1-1, with TRBD1 as a possible D gene (6 bases). Germline V gene lookup returns CDR1 SNHLY and CDR2 FYNNEI. The CDR3 is 12 amino acids. Deletions cut 7 bases from V and 14 bases from J, with 20 bases between. CDR3 sequence: CASKTEGVREFF. CDR3 nucleotides: TGTGCCAGCAAGACAGAGGGGGTGAGGGAGTTCTTT.

This chain joins TRBV19 and TRBJ2-5; 11 bases map to TRBD2. V shed 3 bases and J 4 bases; nucleotides not matched to a gene: 7. There are 16 residues in the CDR3. Germline V gene lookup returns CDR1 LNHDA and CDR2 SQIVND (reference sequence). The CDR3 coding sequence is TGTGCCAGTAGTATTAATCTAGCGGGGGGCGGAGAGACCCAGTACTTC. Translating gives CASSINLAGGGETQYF.

A single count supports this clone. The rearrangement uses TRBV2 and TRBJ1-1, with a possible D match to TRBD1 (6 bases). CDR3 length: 13 residues. V lost 0 bases, J lost 13 bases, and 15 bases lay in between. CDR1 is SNHLY, CDR2 FYNNEI, per germline. CDR3 DNA sequence: TGTGCCAGCAGTGAAGCAGTAGGGGGTTGGGTTTTCTTT. Its translation is CASSEAVGGWVFF.

The rearrangement joins TRBV28 to TRBJ2-3; TRBD2 matches 13 bases. CDR1 is MDHEN and CDR2 is SYDVKM in the germline V gene. This CDR3 is 20 amino acids long. V lost 6 bases and J lost 0; bases outside the gene matches: 15. The chain's CDR3 is CASRYSGLAGPLDSTDTQYF. The CDR3, as DNA: TGTGCCAGCAGGTACTCGGGACTAGCGGGACCGCTAGATAGCACAGATACGCAGTATTTT.

The chain joins TRBV5-1 to TRBJ2-7; 7 bases fit TRBD2. V gave up 0 bases and J gave up 5 bases; unmatched junction bases: 8. CDR1 is SGHRS and CDR2 is YFSETQ in the germline V gene. The CDR3 length is 15 residues. The CDR3 sequence: CASSLALGLRDEQYF. CDR3 in DNA: TGCGCCAGCAGCTTGGCCTTGGGACTACGAGACGAGCAGTACTTC.

J is TRBJ1-2 and V is TRBV7-2; D is perhaps TRBD1 (5 bases). The length of the CDR3 is 12 residues. Germline lookup yields CDR1 SGHTA and CDR2 FQGNSA. V gave up 1 base and J gave up 7 bases, with 7 bases separating them. Here the CDR3 reads CASSLDRSGYTF. Written as DNA, the CDR3 is TGTGCCAGCAGCTTAGACAGGTCTGGCTACACCTTC.

The chain carries TRBV11-2 and TRBJ2-7, with D hard to call. Germline V gives CDR1 SGHAT, CDR2 FQNNGV. The V gene lost 5 bases and the J gene lost 11 bases, with 16 bases spanning the gap. The CDR3 runs 12 residues. The CDR3 bases are TGTGCCAGCAGCCCTAACGCGCTCGGAGAGTACTTC. It yields the protein CASSPNALGEYF.

This sequence joins TRBV27 and TRBJ1-1; D ambiguous. The CDR3 is 12 amino acids. Germline CDR1 MNHEY, CDR2 SMNVEV (reference sequence). Trimming shortened V by 9 bases and J by 8 bases, and 16 bases separated the two germline ends. This CDR3 reads CASHNRREEAFF. DNA of the CDR3: TGTGCCAGTCATAATCGGCGGGAGGAAGCTTTCTTT.

V usage is TRBV18 and J usage is TRBJ1-3; 10 bases are a match to TRBD1. The CDR3 extends over 15 amino acids. CDR1 and CDR2 from the germline V gene are KGHSH and LQKENI. The V segment lost 6 bases and the J segment 6 bases; nucleotides outside the gene matches: 8. The CDR3 DNA is TGTGCCAGCTCCAAAAGCGGACAGGGGGAAAACACCATATATTTT. It encodes CASSKSGQGENTIYF.

The chain's CDR3 is CASNTVGTSNTEAFF. CDR3 in DNA: TGTGCCAGCAACACTGTCGGGACATCGAACACTGAAGCTTTCTTT. This chain uses TRBV28 with TRBJ1-1, with a weak D call TRBD1 (6 bases). V was shortened by 7 bases and J by 1 base, with 16 bases between the two germline ends. Germline V lookup: CDR1 MDHEN, CDR2 SYDVKM. The CDR3 spans 15 residues.

The chain uses TRBV5-1 and TRBJ1-1, with D tentatively TRBD1 (5 bases). The CDR3 extends over 14 amino acids. Deletions cut 0 bases from V and 3 bases from J, with 9 bases between. Looked up from germline, CDR1 is SGHRS and CDR2 is YFSETQ. This CDR3 reads CASSLEGADTEAFF. The CDR3 nucleotides read TGCGCCAGCAGCTTGGAAGGGGCCGACACTGAAGCTTTCTTT.

The V and J genes are TRBV7-3 and TRBJ1-2; maybe TRBD1 (5 bases). Between the trimmed V and J ends, which lost 4 bases and 8 bases, there was a span of 14 bases. The germline CDR1 and CDR2 sequences are SGHTA and FQGTGA. This CDR3 is 13 amino acids long. The CDR3 sequence: CASSYDSSGGYTF. CDR3 DNA: TGTGCCAGCAGCTACGACAGTTCTGGCGGCTACACCTTC.

This rearrangement joins TRBV18 to TRBJ2-7; the match to TRBD2 covers 9 bases. The V segment lost 8 bases and the J segment 5 bases; nucleotides outside the gene matches: 10. Germline V CDR1 and CDR2: KGHSH, LQKENI. The CDR3 extends over 14 amino acids. CDR3 amino acids: CASQLRSGSNEQYF. As DNA, the CDR3 is TGTGCCAGCCAATTACGTAGCGGGAGTAACGAGCAGTACTTC.

The chain recombines TRBV13 with TRBJ1-2, with 11 bases that match TRBD1. The CDR3 is 14 amino acids. V lost 5 bases, J lost 6 bases, and 5 bases stayed unmatched. CDR1 is PRHDT, CDR2 FYEKMQ, per germline (reference sequence). CDR3 protein: CASSAGQGANGYTF. CDR3 nucleotides: TGTGCCAGCAGCGCCGGACAGGGGGCGAATGGCTACACCTTC.

V gene TRBV19 combines with J gene TRBJ1-5; 10 bases agree with TRBD1. Germline CDR1 LNHDA, CDR2 SQIVND (reference sequence). V lost 5 bases, J lost 7 bases, and 20 bases stayed unmatched. This CDR3 comprises 19 residues. DNA for the CDR3: TGTGCCAGTAGTGTCCAACCCCCGGACAGGGGGAAAAAAGGGCAGCCCCAGCATTTT. Residues: CASSVQPPDRGKKGQPQHF. Using reference TRBV19 and TRBJ1-5 for the parts outside the CDR3, the full variable domain is DGGITQSPKYLFRKEGQNVTLSCEQNLNHDAMYWYRQDPGQGLRLIYYSQIVNDFQKGDIAEGYSVSREKKESFPLTVTSAQKNPTAFYLCASSVQPPDRGKKGQPQHFGDGTRLSIL.

Notes on this clone: The germline gene is not matched at one end of the junction; a read error may be the cause. The J gene is TRBJ2-2, the V gene TRBV7-7, with D hard to call. The CDR3 is 13 residues long. The germline V gene encodes CDR1 SSHAT and CDR2 FNYEAQ (reference sequence). The CDR3 loop reads CASSQFSTGELFF. DNA for the CDR3: TGTGCTAGCAGCCAATTTTCCACCGGGGAGCTGTTTTTT.

This chain connects TRBV28 to TRBJ1-5; no firm D call. The germline gives CDR1 MDHEN, CDR2 SYDVKM. V was clipped by 6 bases and J by 4 bases, with 13 bases between them. The CDR3 consists of 14 residues. CDR3 sequence reads: CASSWGQINQPQHF. The CDR3 DNA reads TGTGCCAGCAGCTGGGGTCAGATAAATCAGCCCCAGCATTTT.

The V gene is TRBV27, the J gene TRBJ2-1; 8 positions match TRBD2. Germline CDR1 and CDR2: MNHEY and SMNVEV (reference sequence). CDR3 size: 16 residues. J gave up 6 bases and V 5 bases, and 12 bases lay outside the gene matches. DNA for the CDR3: TGTGCCAGCAGTGGACCGGGACTAGGGATGGGCAATGAGCAGTTCTTC. Its protein is CASSGPGLGMGNEQFF.

This chain uses TRBV7-9 with TRBJ1-1; no firm D call. V lost 3 bases to trimming and J lost 1 base, with 15 bases between them. The germline gives CDR1 SEHNR, CDR2 FQNEAQ (reference sequence). CDR3 length: 16 residues. The CDR3 is CASSFTDPSGNTEAFF. The CDR3 DNA reads as TGTGCCAGCAGCTTCACAGACCCCTCGGGGAACACTGAAGCTTTCTTT.

The count of this clone is one. The V and J genes are TRBV19 and TRBJ1-2, with TRBD1 matching 8 bases. The length of the CDR3 is 13 residues. The germline gives CDR1 LNHDA, CDR2 SQIVND (reference sequence). Trimming cost V 7 bases and J 8 bases; bases outside gene matches: 9. In DNA, the CDR3 is TGTGCCAGTACTGTGACAGGGGCGGGCGGCTACACCTTC. This translates into CASTVTGAGGYTF.

This clone was seen only once. The chain joins TRBV9 to TRBJ2-1; 10 nucleotides line up with TRBD2. The CDR3 covers 14 residues. Germline loops: CDR1 SGDLS, CDR2 YYNGEE. V dropped 4 bases and J dropped 7; count of bases not matched to a gene: 5. The CDR3 reads CASSPSGGPNEQFF. CDR3 nucleotides: TGTGCCAGCAGCCCTAGCGGGGGCCCGAATGAGCAGTTCTTC.

This clone occurred once. V usage is TRBV10-1 and J usage is TRBJ2-2; TRBD1 agrees at 12 bases. The V gene's germline CDR1 is WNHNN and CDR2 SYGVQD (reference sequence). Trimming cost V 0 bases and J 10 bases; bases outside gene matches: 6. This CDR3 comprises 16 residues. The CDR3 DNA reads TGCGCCAGCAGTGAGTCGGGACAGGGGGCGGCCTCGGAGCTGTTTTTT. This codes for CASSESGQGAASELFF.

This rearrangement joins TRBV9 to TRBJ1-2; D is unresolved. V was pared by 2 bases and J by 8 bases, with 13 bases between. Germline V lookup: CDR1 SGDLS, CDR2 YYNGEE. CDR3 length: 13 amino acids. The CDR3 is CASSVSGAYGYTF. The CDR3, as DNA: TGTGCCAGCAGCGTTTCGGGAGCCTACGGCTACACCTTC.

J is TRBJ2-2 and V is TRBV19; no definite D call. CDR1 LNHDA and CDR2 SQIVND come from the germline V gene (reference sequence). The CDR3 runs to 12 residues. Trimming cost V 2 bases and J 9 bases, with 7 bases left between them. In DNA, the CDR3 is TGTGCCAGTAGTATATCGGTGAGGGAGCTGTTTTTT. It codes for CASSISVRELFF.

This sequence joins TRBV27 and TRBJ2-1, with TRBD2 identical over 13 bases. Trimming took 2 bases from V and 5 from J; bases not matched to a gene: 9. Germline V gene data show CDR1 as MNHEY and CDR2 as SMNVEV (reference sequence). This CDR3 has 18 residues. CDR3 sequence (DNA): TGTGCCAGCAGTTTAGAACTAGCGGGGGGGGTGGCCGACAATGAGCAGTTCTTC. It codes for CASSLELAGGVADNEQFF.

J is TRBJ1-2 and V is TRBV28, with 7 nucleotides matching TRBD1. Germline V gene sequence: CDR1 MDHEN, CDR2 SYDVKM. This CDR3 has 13 residues. The ends lost 6 bases at V and 4 bases at J; junction bases unmatched: 5. CDR3 coding DNA: TGTGCCAGCAGCCCGGACAGGCTCTATGGCTACACCTTC. This sequence encodes CASSPDRLYGYTF.